A selection of T cell receptor beta chains follows, all from one sample in a study of CD8 T cells in ankylosing spondylitis. TCRdb fed the 5' RACE reads into MiXCR, producing one record per CDR3 protein. Of 250,000 or so distinct CDR3 sequences in the sample, 15% to 20% were seen once. Sequenced material: blood, either unsorted or a sorted T cell fraction (not recorded which). These receptors originate from a male donor with ankylosing spondylitis or in good health (not recorded which). The CDR3 runs from the conserved cysteine through the conserved F or W. A D gene is named only where the DNA matches it firmly. Size is stated for part of the rows, as once, few or many counts, or as a class when the clone is expanded.

few	.	TRBV11-2	TRBJ2-5	CASSPLVDYQETQYF	TGTGCCAGCAGCCCACTCGTGGACTACCAAGAGACCCAGTACTTC
.	.	TRBV4-2	TRBJ2-3	CASSQDWDSTDTQYF	TGTGCCAGCAGCCAAGATTGGGACAGCACAGATACGCAGTATTTT
.	TRBD1	TRBV11-2	TRBJ2-2	CASSLYLPGQGTFSNTGELFF	TGTGCCAGCAGCTTATACCTCCCGGGACAGGGGACTTTTTCGAACACCGGGGAGCTGTTTTTT
few	TRBD1	TRBV12-3/TRBV12-4	TRBJ2-1	CASSDVLAGGSYNEQFF	TGTGCCAGCAGTGACGTTCTGGCAGGGGGCTCCTACAATGAGCAGTTCTTC
many	TRBD1	TRBV29-1	TRBJ2-5	CSVGPWGQGQETQYF	TGCAGCGTTGGCCCTTGGGGACAGGGGCAAGAGACCCAGTACTTC
many	.	TRBV4-1	TRBJ1-2	CASSQVPGVGYGYTF	TGCGCCAGCAGCCAAGTGCCCGGGGTTGGCTATGGCTACACCTTC
.	.	TRBV27	TRBJ2-7	CASSLSAGGPYEQYF	TGTGCCAGCAGTTTATCGGCCGGAGGACCCTACGAGCAGTACTTC
.	.	TRBV5-4	TRBJ2-5	CASSPREGGAETQYF	TGTGCCAGCAGCCCCCGTGAGGGGGGCGCGGAGACCCAGTACTTC
.	.	TRBV27	TRBJ2-7	CASSLRGLIYEQYF	TGTGCCAGCAGTTTGAGGGGCCTTATCTACGAGCAGTACTTC
.	.	TRBV10-3	TRBJ2-1	CAISDVAGAYNEQFF	TGTGCCATCAGTGATGTGGCAGGAGCCTACAATGAGCAGTTCTTC
few	.	TRBV9	TRBJ1-1	CASSVVSRTDAGMNTEAFF	TGTGCCAGCAGCGTAGTTTCGAGGACGGATGCGGGCATGAACACTGAAGCTTTCTTT
.	TRBD1	TRBV27	TRBJ2-1	CASSPWGTAYNEQFF	TGTGCCAGCAGCCCTTGGGGGACAGCATACAATGAGCAGTTCTTC
many	.	TRBV2	TRBJ2-5	CASSDYQLGETQYF	TGTGCCAGCAGTGACTATCAACTAGGGGAGACCCAGTACTTC
many	TRBD2	TRBV28	TRBJ2-1	CASSLYRTSGGNEQFF	TGTGCCAGCAGTTTATATCGGACTAGTGGGGGCAATGAGCAGTTCTTC
.	.	TRBV27	TRBJ2-3	CASSLAGTQYF	TGTGCCAGCAGTTTAGCTGGTACGCAGTATTTT
many	TRBD2	TRBV7-3	TRBJ2-3	CASSLTGLVPDTQYF	TGTGCCAGCAGCTTAACAGGACTAGTTCCAGATACGCAGTATTTT
.	.	TRBV20-1	TRBJ1-6	CSARNSDTPSPLHF	TGCAGTGCTAGGAACAGCGATACCCCTTCCCCCCTCCACTTT
once	TRBD1	TRBV11-1	TRBJ2-2	CASSLISGQQYGELFF	TGTGCCAGCAGCTTGATATCGGGACAGCAATACGGGGAACTGTTTTTT